Below are 21 T cell receptor beta chains sequenced from a single sample in a study of response to subunit inactivated influenza vaccine. TCRdb ran MiXCR on the RT-PCR reads and lists one entry per CDR3 protein. There are roughly 460,000 distinct CDR3 sequences in the sample; 11% occur only once, and more than 10% lies in the top ten. The sequencing here drew on PBMCs from blood, taken roughly 6 weeks after vaccination. The receptor source for this set is a man aged 50-59 years who received an inactivated influenza vaccine.

This clonotype was counted a few times. The chain combines TRBV20-1 with TRBJ2-1; the match to TRBD2 covers 8 bases. The germline CDR1 and CDR2 sequences are DFQATT and SNEGSKA (reference sequence). V dropped 3 bases and J dropped 10; count of bases not matched to a gene: 14. This CDR3 has 15 residues. The chain's CDR3 is CSASEFGGAQEEQFF. The DNA for the CDR3 is TGCAGTGCTAGCGAATTCGGGGGGGCCCAGGAGGAGCAGTTCTTC.

This clonotype was counted only a few times. The gene calls are TRBV7-2 and TRBJ2-6; 10 bases are shared with TRBD1. Trimming at V came to 5 bases and at J to 4 bases, leaving 5 bases not matched to a gene. The CDR3 totals 16 residues. Germline CDR1 reads SGHTA; CDR2 reads FQGNSA. The CDR3 bases are TGTGCCAGCAGCGTGGGACAGGGGAACGGGGCCAACGTCCTGACTTTC. It is translated as CASSVGQGNGANVLTF.

The gene calls are TRBV29-1 and TRBJ2-1; weak D call: TRBD1 (5 bases). CDR1 is SQVTM, CDR2 ANQGSEA, per germline. V lost 7 bases, J lost 4 bases, and 17 bases lay in between. This CDR3 region has 14 residues. The CDR3 DNA is TGCAGCGGTAGCAGGGTCTCGGATTACAATGAGCAGTTCTTC. Translating it yields CSGSRVSDYNEQFF.

This clonotype occurred many times. The chain joins TRBV25-1 to TRBJ1-6; 9 bases agree with TRBD1. The CDR3 runs to 15 residues. The germline gives CDR1 MGHDK, CDR2 SYGVNS. The V and J ends lost 3 bases and 9 bases, in that order; junction bases with no gene match: 6. The CDR3 DNA sequence: TGTGCCAGCAGTGAGCCCGGGACAGGGCGTTCACCCCTCCACTTT. Protein product: CASSEPGTGRSPLHF. Full variable domain (missing parts from reference TRBV25-1 and TRBJ1-6): EADIYQTPRYLVIGTGKKITLECSQTMGHDKMYWYQQDPGMELHLIHYSYGVNSTEKGDLSSESTVSRIRTEHFPLTLESARPSHTSQYLCASSEPGTGRSPLHFGNGTRLTVT.

The chain employs TRBV11-2 and TRBJ2-7, with unresolved D. CDR1 and CDR2 (germline): SGHAT, FQNNGV. CDR3 size: 14 residues. The V gene lost 1 base and the J gene lost 8 bases, with 15 bases spanning the gap. CDR3 DNA: TGTGCCAGCAGCTTAGGGCAAGGATCGGAAAAGCAGTACTTC. It translates to CASSLGQGSEKQYF. The full variable domain, in which reference TRBV11-2 and TRBJ2-7 provide the parts outside the CDR3, is EAGVAQSPRYKIIEKRQSVAFWCNPISGHATLYWYQQILGQGPKLLIQFQNNGVVDDSQLPKDRFSAERLKGVDSTLKIQPAKLEDSAVYLCASSLGQGSEKQYFGPGTRLTVT.

This sequence joins TRBV6-2 or TRBV6-3 and TRBJ2-1; possibly TRBD2 for D (6 bases). The CDR3 is made up of 16 amino acids. V lost 2 bases to trimming and J lost 8 bases, with 19 bases between them. The germline CDR1 and CDR2 sequences are MNHEY and SVGEGT. The CDR3 here is CASSYRLGTVVDEQFF. CDR3 DNA: TGTGCCAGCAGTTACCGACTTGGGACTGTTGTTGATGAGCAGTTCTTC.

This clonotype was detected a few times. The chain is built from TRBV7-8 and TRBJ1-1, with D maybe TRBD1 (6 bases). V was clipped by 0 bases and J by 4 bases, with 9 bases between them. Germline V gives CDR1 SGHVS, CDR2 FQNEAQ. The CDR3 consists of 14 residues. CDR3: CASSLAQGSTEAFF. CDR3 nucleotide sequence: TGTGCCAGCAGCTTAGCCCAGGGGAGCACTGAAGCTTTCTTT.

The CDR3 loop is CASSLAEGAQNEAFF. The CDR3 DNA follows: TGCGCCAGCAGCTTGGCCGAGGGGGCGCAAAATGAAGCTTTCTTT. The chain has TRBV5-1 and TRBJ1-1; 7 bases line up with TRBD1. CDR3 size: 15 residues. Germline trimming cut 0 bases from V and 7 bases from J; bases unmatched to any gene: 9. From germline, CDR1 is SGHRS and CDR2 YFSETQ.

A remark on this clonotype: Possible read error: a much larger clone is one base away. For the CDR3, the DNA is TGCGCCAGCAGCCAAGACCCGGATCGAGGGTCCCTCAACTTT. This encodes CASSQDPDRGSLNF. This chain uses TRBV4-3 with TRBJ1-6; D remains ambiguous. Germline V gene lookup returns CDR1 LGHNA and CDR2 YSLEER. The CDR3 contains 14 residues.

This clonotype showed up just a few times. This sequence joins TRBV11-2 and TRBJ1-1; D unclear. The CDR3 totals 13 residues. Germline V gene data show CDR1 as SGHAT and CDR2 as FQNNGV. Trimming took 4 bases from V and 2 from J, leaving 8 bases between them. CDR3 DNA sequence: TGTGCCAGCAGCTACTACACCAACACTGAAGCTTTCTTT. Its protein product is CASSYYTNTEAFF.

This clonotype was seen repeatedly, ten times or more. This chain connects TRBV7-9 to TRBJ2-3; 11 positions match TRBD2. V gave up 5 bases and J gave up 4 bases; unmatched junction bases: 5. The CDR3 sequence is 15 residues long. The germline CDR1 and CDR2 sequences are SEHNR and FQNEAQ (reference sequence). CDR3 loop: CASSRSGGAADTQYF. DNA of the CDR3: TGTGCCAGCAGCCGTAGCGGGGGGGCGGCAGATACGCAGTATTTT.

The sample holds a few counts of this clonotype. Sequence at one end of the junction differs from germline and may be a read error. The V gene is TRBV20-1, the J gene TRBJ2-7, with 12 bases aligning to TRBD1. Germline V lookup: CDR1 DFQATT, CDR2 SNEGSKA (reference sequence). The CDR3 totals 19 residues. This CDR3 is CCARVPKWGQGALSYEQYF. Here the CDR3 DNA reads TGCTGTGCTAGAGTCCCTAAGTGGGGACAGGGGGCCCTCTCCTACGAGCAGTACTTC.

The rearrangement links TRBV5-1 to TRBJ1-1; D gene uncertain. The length of the CDR3 is 13 residues. Trimming took 4 bases from V and 3 from J, leaving 10 bases between them. CDR1 and CDR2 from the germline V gene are SGHRS and YFSETQ. The CDR3 loop reads CASSRDTYTEAFF. As DNA, the CDR3 is TGCGCCAGCAGCCGAGACACCTACACTGAAGCTTTCTTT.

The V gene is TRBV3-1, the J gene TRBJ1-6; D is unclear. Trimming cost V 0 bases and J 10 bases, with 16 bases left between them. This CDR3 has 16 residues. Germline loops: CDR1 LGHDT, CDR2 YNNKEL (reference sequence). CDR3: CASSQENRVGPSPLHF. CDR3 nucleotide sequence: TGTGCCAGCAGCCAAGAAAATCGGGTCGGGCCATCACCCCTCCACTTT.

The chain employs TRBV12-3 or TRBV12-4 and TRBJ2-7; 8 bases are a match to TRBD1. J gave up 1 base and V 4 bases, and 6 bases lay outside the gene matches. The CDR3 totals 15 residues. This chain's CDR3 is CASSWTGTNSYEQYF. For the CDR3, the DNA is TGTGCCAGCAGTTGGACAGGGACAAATTCCTACGAGCAGTACTTC.

This clonotype was counted many times. This chain connects TRBV11-1 to TRBJ2-1; 12 positions agree with TRBD2. The germline CDR1 and CDR2 sequences are SGHAT and FQDESV (reference sequence). V gave up 4 bases and J gave up 0 bases; unmatched junction bases: 7. The CDR3 is 18 amino acids. The CDR3 DNA is TGTGCCAGCAGCTCGCCGACTAGCGGGAGCCCCTCCTACAATGAGCAGTTCTTC. Its protein is CASSSPTSGSPSYNEQFF.

In its sample, this clonotype was seen a few times. The chain links TRBV7-2 to TRBJ2-3, with 7 bases that match TRBD2. The V gene end was trimmed by 0 bases and the J gene end by 3 bases; junction bases not matched to a gene: 6. Germline V gene lookup returns CDR1 SGHTA and CDR2 FQGNSA. The CDR3 spans 16 residues. This chain's CDR3 is CASSLAPGRGTDTQYF. CDR3 DNA: TGTGCCAGCAGCTTAGCGCCGGGGAGGGGAACAGATACGCAGTATTTT.

This clonotype has just a few counts. CDR3 sequence (DNA): TGCGCCAGCAGCTTGGCGGTAGCGGGGGAGGATACGCAGTATTTT. Residues: CASSLAVAGEDTQYF. The chain couples TRBV5-1 to TRBJ2-3, with 9 bases fitting TRBD2. Germline values: CDR1 SGHRS, CDR2 YFSETQ. J lost 6 bases, V lost 0 bases, and 5 bases had no gene match. This CDR3 contains 15 residues.

The sample holds a few counts of this clonotype. The chain is built from TRBV4-3 and TRBJ2-2; 8 bases line up with TRBD1. Germline V gene lookup returns CDR1 LGHNA and CDR2 YSLEER. V gave up 1 base and J gave up 5 bases; unmatched junction bases: 6. CDR3 length: 16 amino acids. The CDR3 sequence is CASSQGLGQGTGELFF. For the CDR3, the DNA is TGCGCCAGCAGCCAAGGGTTAGGACAGGGAACCGGGGAGCTGTTTTTT.

V gene TRBV4-3 combines with J gene TRBJ2-3, with TRBD2 as a possible D gene (6 bases). The CDR3 consists of 14 residues. Trimming removed 1 base from V and 3 bases from J, with 8 bases in between. Germline CDR1 LGHNA, CDR2 YSLEER. The CDR3 loop is CASSQGTNTDTQYF. The DNA of the CDR3 is TGCGCCAGCAGCCAAGGGACTAATACAGATACGCAGTATTTT.

The CDR3 nucleotides read TGCGCCAGCAGCTTGGAGGCATCTCCCCCCTACGAGCAGTACTTC. It translates to CASSLEASPPYEQYF. The gene calls are TRBV5-1 and TRBJ2-7; D is ambiguous. From germline, CDR1 is SGHRS and CDR2 YFSETQ. The CDR3 spans 15 residues. V was pared by 0 bases and J by 2 bases, with 12 bases between.